A selection of T cell receptor beta chains follows, all from one sample in a study of blood T cell repertoires in COVID-19. Only in-frame clones appear in the TCRdb table, and some are missing; sequencing was by immunoSEQ multiplex PCR. The profile covers about 69,000 clones, with 85% to 90% appearing a single time and 4% to 6.5% taken by the ten largest. The sample comprised peripheral blood. Receptors were obtained from a man aged 50 or older with acute or convalescent COVID-19. The CDR3 runs from the conserved cysteine through the conserved F or W. D genes are given only for firm matches. For some rows the clone size is stated as once, few or many, or as a class when expanded; others skip it.

>TRBJ2-1|TRBV11-2|-|TRBD2
TGTGCCAGCAGCTCTTATAGCGGGAAGGACTACAATGAGCAGTTCTTC
CASSSYSGKDYNEQFF
>TRBJ2-7|TRBV25-1|-|-
TGTGCCAGCAGTGTAACAGGCTACGAGCAGTACTTC
CASSVTGYEQYF
>TRBJ2-5|TRBV29-1|-|TRBD1
TGCAGCGTGGGCGTACAGGGGGCACAGACCCAGTACTTC
CSVGVQGAQTQYF
>TRBJ2-7|TRBV7-2|-|TRBD1
TGTGCCAGCAGCTTGGGGGACAGGAACTCCTACGAGCAGTACTTC
CASSLGDRNSYEQYF
>TRBJ1-1|TRBV29-1|once|TRBD1
TGCAGCGTCGGGGGACAGTTGAACACTGAAGCTTTCTTT
CSVGGQLNTEAFF
>TRBJ2-1|TRBV18|-|TRBD2
TGTGCCAGCTCACAACCGGGACTAGCGATAAATGAGCAGTTCTTC
CASSQPGLAINEQFF
>TRBJ1-5|TRBV19|-|-
TGTGCCAGTAGCTCGTGGGGGCCCAATCAGCCCCAGCATTTT
CASSSWGPNQPQHF
>TRBJ1-1|TRBV6-5|-|TRBD1
TGTGCCAGCAGTTACTCGAATCAGGGGGCGCGAACTGAAGCTTTCTTT
CASSYSNQGARTEAFF
>TRBJ1-2|TRBV18|-|-
TGTGCCAGCTCCACCACGGAGAATGGCTACACCTTC
CASSTTENGYTF
>TRBJ2-1|TRBV6-5|once|-
TGTGCCAGCAGTCACAGGGACAAGGCTGAGCAGTTCTTC
CASSHRDKAEQFF
>TRBJ1-2|TRBV18|-|-
TGTGCCAGCTCACCGGCGAGGGGGGGGCTGAACTATGGCTACACCTTC
CASSPARGGLNYGYTF
>TRBJ2-2|TRBV29-1|-|-
TGCAGCGTGGGGGGACAGATTAAAACCGGGGAGCTGTTTTTT
CSVGGQIKTGELFF
>TRBJ1-1|TRBV6-5|-|-
TGTGCCAGCAGTTACCAGAACACTGAAGCTTTCTTT
CASSYQNTEAFF
>TRBJ2-4|TRBV5-4|-|-
TGTGCCAGCAGCTTTTCGACTGACCCAGCCAAAAACATTCAGTACTTC
CASSFSTDPAKNIQYF
>TRBJ1-4|TRBV5-1|-|-
TGCGCCAGCAGCGCAATCCTTGGTAGGAGGAAACTGTTTTTT
CASSAILGRRKLFF
>TRBJ2-5|TRBV11-2|-|-
TGTGCCAGCAGCTTAGGCCCGGGAATTATGGGGGAGACCCAGTACTTC
CASSLGPGIMGETQYF
>TRBJ2-5|TRBV19|-|-
TGTGCCAGTAGCAACCAAGAGACCCAGTACTTC
CASSNQETQYF
>TRBJ2-3|TRBV11-3|few|TRBD2
TGTGCCAGCAGCTCTGGGGTGGGAGCGGGAGCGGCAGATACGCAGTATTTT
CASSSGVGAGAADTQYF
>TRBJ1-2|TRBV28|-|TRBD1
TGTGCCAGCAGCACCGACAGGGGGCTTAGCGGCTACACCTTC
CASSTDRGLSGYTF
>TRBJ2-2|TRBV5-1|-|TRBD2
TGCGCCAGCAGCTTGGGGCTAGCGGACGTCACCGGGGAGCTGTTTTTT
CASSLGLADVTGELFF
>TRBJ2-1|TRBV9|-|TRBD2
TGTGCCAGCAGCATCACTAGCGGGAGTTCCTACAATGAGCAGTTCTTC
CASSITSGSSYNEQFF
>TRBJ2-5|TRBV6-5|once|-
TGTGCCAGCAGACGTACAGAACAAGAGACCCAGTACTTC
CASRRTEQETQYF
>TRBJ2-1|TRBV10-3|-|-
TGTGCCATCAGTGAAGGGGGGGATGAGCAGTTCTTC
CAISEGGDEQFF
>TRBJ2-7|TRBV6-5|few|TRBD2
TGTGCCAGCAGCCTTCCGGGGGGGGAGCAGTACTTC
CASSLPGGEQYF
>TRBJ1-2|TRBV4-3|once|TRBD1
TGCGCCAGCAGCCAAGGGACAGGGGGTTATGGCTACACCTTC
CASSQGTGGYGYTF
>TRBJ2-1|TRBV4-3|-|TRBD2
TGCGCCAGCAGCCAAGACGAACTAGCGGGAGTAGACTTTAGGAATGAGCAGTTCTTC
CASSQDELAGVDFRNEQFF
>TRBJ1-2|TRBV27|few|TRBD1
TGTGCCAGCAGCGGATTCACGACAGGGGCCTATGGCTACACCTTC
CASSGFTTGAYGYTF
>TRBJ1-4|TRBV10-1|-|-
TGCGCCAGCAGTGAGTCGACGGAGGAAAAACTGTTTTTT
CASSESTEEKLFF
>TRBJ2-1|TRBV7-9|-|TRBD1
TGTGCCAGCAGTTGGGGACAGGGCGAGCAGGATGAGCAGTTCTTC
CASSWGQGEQDEQFF